These T cell receptor beta chains were read from a single sample in a study of Tregs in tolerant kidney transplant recipients. Here immunoSEQ multiplex PCR was the method, and the copy in TCRdb shows in-frame clones only, minus some. The sample has more than 95,000 clones; 92% are singletons. The source material was CD4+ T cells from blood. The receptors here all came from a human donor in good health. Each CDR3 is given with its conserved first and last residue. The D gene is left open where the match is weak. Some rows have no size entry. The others give once, few or many, or a class for an expanded clone.

clone_size,v_call,d_call,j_call,cdr3_nt,cdr3_aa
NA,TRBV11-2,NA,TRBJ1-1,TGTGCCAGCAGCTTAGACCCAGCAGGAGGGCTCGCTGAAGCTTTCTTT,CASSLDPAGGLAEAFF
NA,TRBV5-4,NA,TRBJ2-2,TGTGCCAGCAGCTTGGGGGCCATGAACACCGGGGAGCTGTTTTTT,CASSLGAMNTGELFF
NA,TRBV7-9,NA,TRBJ2-5,TGTGCCAGCAGCCGCGGCGGGGTGGAGACCCAGTACTTC,CASSRGGVETQYF
NA,TRBV29-1,TRBD2,TRBJ2-7,TGCAGCGTTGATACTGAGACTAGCGGTTCGTGGGAGCAGTACTTC,CSVDTETSGSWEQYF
NA,TRBV5-1,NA,TRBJ2-5,TGCGCCAGCAGCTTGGGACAGCTGCCCCGGACCCAGTACTTC,CASSLGQLPRTQYF
NA,TRBV7-9,NA,TRBJ1-6,TGTGCCAGCAGCCAGGGCGGAGGGGCGGCCTCACCCCTCCACTTT,CASSQGGGAASPLHF
NA,TRBV19,NA,TRBJ1-5,TGTGCCAGTACCCCGGACAGAGGTAGCAATCAGCCCCAGCATTTT,CASTPDRGSNQPQHF
NA,TRBV29-1,TRBD2,TRBJ2-7,TGCAGCGTTCTCGGACTAGCGGGAGTCGAGCAGTACTTC,CSVLGLAGVEQYF
NA,TRBV29-1,NA,TRBJ1-1,TGCAGCGGAGGGGTTCAGGGGACTGAAGCTTTCTTT,CSGGVQGTEAFF
NA,TRBV29-1,TRBD1,TRBJ1-1,TGCAGCGTTGATTTGGGGACAGCGAACACTGAAGCTTTCTTT,CSVDLGTANTEAFF
NA,TRBV5-6,NA,TRBJ1-2,TGTGCCAGCAGCCTACGAGGGGGGACTAACTATGGCTACACCTTC,CASSLRGGTNYGYTF
NA,TRBV7-3,NA,TRBJ2-2,TGTGCCAGCAGCGCCCGGACGGGGTCCGGGGAGCTGTTTTTT,CASSARTGSGELFF
NA,TRBV6-1,TRBD1,TRBJ1-2,TGTGCCAGCAGCCTCGACAGGGTCTATGGCTACACCTTC,CASSLDRVYGYTF
NA,TRBV4-1,NA,TRBJ1-2,TGCGCCAGCAGCCAAAGGACCGGGACAACGGGACTATCGAACTATGGCTACACCTTC,CASSQRTGTTGLSNYGYTF
once,TRBV6-1,TRBD1,TRBJ2-5,TGTGCCAGCAGTCGTACACACAGGGGAGAGACCCAGTACTTC,CASSRTHRGETQYF
NA,TRBV30,TRBD1,TRBJ2-1,TGTGCCTGGAGCCTATTCAGGGGGCGCGAGCAGTTCTTC,CAWSLFRGREQFF
NA,TRBV6-7,NA,TRBJ2-5,TGTGCCAGCAGTTGGGAGTGGGAGACCCAGTACTTC,CASSWEWETQYF
NA,TRBV19,TRBD1,TRBJ1-2,TGTGCCAGTACCCCGGGACAGGGCAAGGGGGGCTACACCTTC,CASTPGQGKGGYTF
NA,TRBV7-2,NA,TRBJ2-7,TGTGCCAGCAGCTTTGCGGACTATTCCTACGAGCAGTACTTC,CASSFADYSYEQYF
once,TRBV27,NA,TRBJ1-1,TGTGCCAGCAGTTTATCGGGGGCGAAGGCTTTCTTT,CASSLSGAKAFF
once,TRBV5-1,NA,TRBJ1-3,TGCGCCAGCAGCTTGGCTGGAGTAGGAAACACCATATATTTT,CASSLAGVGNTIYF
once,TRBV6-1,NA,TRBJ2-7,TGTGCCAGTGTAACAGGTCGTCCAGCCTACGAGCAGTACTTC,CASVTGRPAYEQYF
NA,TRBV5-1,TRBD2,TRBJ2-3,TGCGCCAGCAGCTTGGCCGGAGGGCTAGCGGGAGGAACTAGCACAGATACGCAGTATTTT,CASSLAGGLAGGTSTDTQYF
NA,TRBV7-2,NA,TRBJ2-3,TGTGCCAGCAGCTCGGGGGTTTCTCGTTTAGATACGCAGTATTTT,CASSSGVSRLDTQYF
NA,TRBV6-6,TRBD1,TRBJ1-2,TGTGCCAGCAGTTCCGGGACAGGCTACGACTATGGCTACACCTTC,CASSSGTGYDYGYTF
NA,TRBV7-7,TRBD2,TRBJ2-1,TGTGCCAGCAGCTTAATGGCGGGAGGGAACGTCAATGAGCAGTTCTTC,CASSLMAGGNVNEQFF
NA,TRBV5-4,TRBD1,TRBJ2-1,TGTGCCAGCAGCTCGGTAGGACAGGGGTCTTACAATGAGCAGTTCTTC,CASSSVGQGSYNEQFF
NA,TRBV5-8,TRBD1,TRBJ2-7,TGTGCCAGCAGCTTCGGGACAGGGCTGGGCGAGCAGTACTTC,CASSFGTGLGEQYF
NA,TRBV2,NA,TRBJ2-1,TGTGCCAGCAGCTCCAGGGGACGGCGGGGGACCAATGAGCAGTTCTTC,CASSSRGRRGTNEQFF
NA,TRBV11-2,NA,TRBJ1-1,TGTGCCAGCAGCTTACTCTACAGAACTGAAGCTTTCTTT,CASSLLYRTEAFF
NA,TRBV4-2,TRBD2,TRBJ2-3,TGTGCCAGCAGCCTGAATAGCGGGGGACGCACAGATACGCAGTATTTT,CASSLNSGGRTDTQYF
NA,TRBV4-2,NA,TRBJ2-7,TGTGCCAGCAGCCAAGAAGTGAGGGCCTACGAGCAGTACTTC,CASSQEVRAYEQYF
NA,TRBV10-2,TRBD2,TRBJ2-1,TGCGCCAGCAAGAGGAGCGGGAGTGGGTCTGAGCAGTTCTTC,CASKRSGSGSEQFF
NA,TRBV6-1,NA,TRBJ1-4,TGTGCCAGCAGTGACGGTCGGGCACAGTCAAATGAAAAACTGTTTTTT,CASSDGRAQSNEKLFF
NA,TRBV4-1,TRBD1,TRBJ1-5,TGCGCCAGCAGCCTAACCTCTTTAACAGGGGACGGCCCCCAGCATTTT,CASSLTSLTGDGPQHF
NA,TRBV6-1,TRBD1,TRBJ2-1,TGTGCCAGCAGTGAAAAGCGGGTGACAGGGGTATACAATGAGCAGTTCTTC,CASSEKRVTGVYNEQFF
NA,TRBV4-2,NA,TRBJ2-3,TGTGCCAGCAGCCAAGAAGTGACCCCTAGGGGAACAGATACGCAGTATTTT,CASSQEVTPRGTDTQYF
NA,TRBV30,NA,TRBJ2-1,TGTGCCTGGGCCTATGGGGGAGGCGGTCAAGATGAGCAGTTCTTC,CAWAYGGGGQDEQFF
NA,TRBV11-2,TRBD2,TRBJ2-6,TGTGCCAGCAGCCGTTGGCGGGGGGCTGGGGCCAACGTCCTGACTTTC,CASSRWRGAGANVLTF
NA,TRBV9,NA,TRBJ2-1,TGTGCCAGCAGCGTTCAGCAGGCTAACAATGAGCAGTTCTTC,CASSVQQANNEQFF
NA,TRBV11-2,NA,TRBJ1-1,TGTGCCAGCACCGCAGAGGTCGGAGGGGCTGAAGCTTTCTTT,CASTAEVGGAEAFF
once,TRBV5-1,NA,TRBJ2-2,TGCGCCAGCAGCTTGGACTGGACGCCCACCGGGGAGCTGTTTTTT,CASSLDWTPTGELFF
NA,TRBV5-1,NA,TRBJ1-2,TGCGCCAGCAGCTTGGGCCCCAGGGTGGACTATGGCTACACCTTC,CASSLGPRVDYGYTF
once,TRBV4-1,NA,TRBJ1-1,TGCGCCAGCAGCCAGGTAGGACGTCGGGGATTAGCTTTCTTT,CASSQVGRRGLAFF
NA,TRBV30,TRBD1,TRBJ1-2,TGTGCCTGGAGTAGGCCCGTCGACAGGGTGGGAGGCTACACCTTC,CAWSRPVDRVGGYTF
NA,TRBV6-6,TRBD2,TRBJ2-1,TGTGCCACCCTGGGGGGGTTGGGCAATGAGCAGTTCTTC,CATLGGLGNEQFF
NA,TRBV5-1,NA,TRBJ2-5,TGCGCCAGCAGCCGATCCCAAGAGACCCAGTACTTC,CASSRSQETQYF
NA,TRBV2,NA,TRBJ2-2,TGTGCCAGCAGTGTGGCGTACACCGGGGAGCTGTTTTTT,CASSVAYTGELFF
once,TRBV7-9,NA,TRBJ2-1,TGTGCCAGCAGCTTAGCATGGGATGAGCAGTTCTTC,CASSLAWDEQFF
NA,TRBV18,NA,TRBJ1-1,TGTGCCAGCTCACCACCGGCAGGAGGAAACACTGAAGCTTTCTTT,CASSPPAGGNTEAFF
NA,TRBV4-2,NA,TRBJ2-7,TGTGCCAGCAGCCAGACGCAGGGGGGGAACTACGAGCAGTACTTC,CASSQTQGGNYEQYF
NA,TRBV11-3,NA,TRBJ2-5,TGTGCCAGCAGCTTAGGGATTTTAGCCGAAGAGACCCAGTACTTC,CASSLGILAEETQYF
NA,TRBV11-2,NA,TRBJ1-3,TGTGCCAGCAGCTCCTATCAGGGGCCCTCGGGGAACACCATATATTTT,CASSSYQGPSGNTIYF
NA,TRBV9,NA,TRBJ1-2,TGTGCCAGCAGCGTAGGGGGGGAGGAATCCTCTATGGGCTACACCTTC,CASSVGGEESSMGYTF
NA,TRBV5-6,TRBD2,TRBJ2-7,TGTGCCAGCAGCCCGGGGACTAGCGGCCTTATTGTGCAGTACTTC,CASSPGTSGLIVQYF
once,TRBV7-9,NA,TRBJ2-5,TGTGCCAGCAGCCCCCCCTCGGGCTTGCAAGAGACCCAGTACTTC,CASSPPSGLQETQYF
NA,TRBV18,NA,TRBJ1-5,TGTGCCAGCTCAGTAAACAGCTATAGCAATCAGCCCCAGCATTTT,CASSVNSYSNQPQHF
NA,TRBV4-1,NA,TRBJ1-2,TGCGCCAGCAGCCTCCTATCGGGGGGCTACTATGGCTACACCTTC,CASSLLSGGYYGYTF
NA,TRBV19,TRBD1,TRBJ2-7,TGTGCCAGTAACCCCGGGACAGCCAGCTACGAGCAGTACTTC,CASNPGTASYEQYF